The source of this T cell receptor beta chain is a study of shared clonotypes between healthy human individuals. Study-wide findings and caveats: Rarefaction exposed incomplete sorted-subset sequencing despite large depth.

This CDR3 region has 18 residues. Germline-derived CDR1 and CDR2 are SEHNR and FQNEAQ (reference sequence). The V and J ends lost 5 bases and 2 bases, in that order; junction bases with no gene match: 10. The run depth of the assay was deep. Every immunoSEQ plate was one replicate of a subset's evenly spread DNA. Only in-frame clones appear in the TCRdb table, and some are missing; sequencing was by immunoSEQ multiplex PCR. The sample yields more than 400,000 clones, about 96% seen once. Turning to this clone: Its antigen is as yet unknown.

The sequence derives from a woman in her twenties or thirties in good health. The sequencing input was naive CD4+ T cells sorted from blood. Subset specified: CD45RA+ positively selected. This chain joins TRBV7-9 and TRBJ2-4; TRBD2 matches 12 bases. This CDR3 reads CASSQRTSGVSSKNIQYF. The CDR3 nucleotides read TGTGCCAGCAGCCAACGGACTAGCGGGGTCTCATCCAAAAACATTCAGTACTTC.